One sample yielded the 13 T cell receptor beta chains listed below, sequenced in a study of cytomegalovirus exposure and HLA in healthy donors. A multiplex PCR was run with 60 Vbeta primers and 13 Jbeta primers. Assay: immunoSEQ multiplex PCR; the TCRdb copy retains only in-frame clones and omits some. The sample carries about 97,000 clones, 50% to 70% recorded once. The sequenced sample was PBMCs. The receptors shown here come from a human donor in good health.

The CDR3: CASSFTGGEAFF. The CDR3 nucleotides read TGTGCCAGCAGTTTCACGGGAGGAGAAGCTTTCTTT. The J gene is TRBJ1-1, the V gene TRBV27; D is undetermined. The CDR3 runs to 12 residues. The V end was cut by 3 bases, the J end by 8 bases, with 10 bases between. CDR1 and CDR2 (germline): MNHEY, SMNVEV (reference sequence).

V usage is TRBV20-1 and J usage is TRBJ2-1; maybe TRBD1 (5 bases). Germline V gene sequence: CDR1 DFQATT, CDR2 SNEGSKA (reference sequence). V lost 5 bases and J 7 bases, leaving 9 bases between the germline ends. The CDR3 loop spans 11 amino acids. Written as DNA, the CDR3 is TGCAGTGCTGGCAGGGCTAATGAGCAGTTCTTC. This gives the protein CSAGRANEQFF.

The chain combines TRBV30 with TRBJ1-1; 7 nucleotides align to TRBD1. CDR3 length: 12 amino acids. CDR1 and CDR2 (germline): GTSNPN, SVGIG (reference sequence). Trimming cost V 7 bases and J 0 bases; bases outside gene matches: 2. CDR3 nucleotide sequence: TGTGCCTTGGGACAGTTGAACACTGAAGCTTTCTTT. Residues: CALGQLNTEAFF.

The CDR3 DNA follows: TGTGCCAGCAGCCCCCAGGGGCTAGCCAATGAGCAGTTCTTC. It encodes CASSPQGLANEQFF. This chain links TRBV2 with TRBJ2-1, with D possibly matching TRBD1 (6 bases). The CDR3 consists of 14 residues. Germline assignment: CDR1 SNHLY and CDR2 FYNNEI. V was pared by 6 bases and J by 6 bases, with 15 bases between. Using reference TRBV2 and TRBJ2-1 for the parts outside the CDR3, the full variable domain is EPEVTQTPSHQVTQMGQEVILRCVPISNHLYFYWYRQILGQKVEFLVSFYNNEISEKSEIFDDQFSVERPDGSNFTLKIRSTKLEDSAMYFCASSPQGLANEQFFGPGTRLTVL.

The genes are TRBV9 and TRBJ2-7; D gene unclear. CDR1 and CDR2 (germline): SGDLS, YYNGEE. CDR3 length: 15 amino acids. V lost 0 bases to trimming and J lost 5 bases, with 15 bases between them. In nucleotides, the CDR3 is TGTGCCAGCAGCGTAGGGCGGAGAGATGTAGACGAGCAGTACTTC. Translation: CASSVGRRDVDEQYF.

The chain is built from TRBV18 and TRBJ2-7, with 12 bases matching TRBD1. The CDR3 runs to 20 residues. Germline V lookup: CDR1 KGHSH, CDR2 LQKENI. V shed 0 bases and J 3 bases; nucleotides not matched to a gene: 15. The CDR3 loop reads CASSPPPGQGATSGIYEQYF. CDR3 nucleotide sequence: TGTGCCAGCTCACCACCGCCGGGACAGGGGGCTACTAGCGGAATCTACGAGCAGTACTTC. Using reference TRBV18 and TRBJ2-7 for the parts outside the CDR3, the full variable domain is NAGVMQNPRHLVRRRGQEARLRCSPMKGHSHVYWYRQLPEEGLKFMVYLQKENIIDESGMPKERFSAEFPKEGPSILRIQQVVRGDSAAYFCASSPPPGQGATSGIYEQYFGPGTRLTVT.

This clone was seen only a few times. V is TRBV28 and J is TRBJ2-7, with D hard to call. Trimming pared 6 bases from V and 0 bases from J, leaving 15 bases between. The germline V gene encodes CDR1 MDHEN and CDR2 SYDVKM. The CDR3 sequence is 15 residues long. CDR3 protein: CASSLPRSSSYEQYF. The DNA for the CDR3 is TGTGCCAGCAGCCTCCCCAGGTCGAGCTCCTACGAGCAGTACTTC.

The CDR3 nucleotides read TGTGCCAGCAGCCCCAGAAGAGGGTCTGGAAACACCATATATTTT. Amino acid sequence: CASSPRRGSGNTIYF. The chain is built from TRBV9 and TRBJ1-3; the D is unclear. The germline V gene encodes CDR1 SGDLS and CDR2 YYNGEE. With 4 bases removed from V and 1 base from J, the gap between germline ends came to 12 bases. The CDR3 is made up of 15 amino acids.

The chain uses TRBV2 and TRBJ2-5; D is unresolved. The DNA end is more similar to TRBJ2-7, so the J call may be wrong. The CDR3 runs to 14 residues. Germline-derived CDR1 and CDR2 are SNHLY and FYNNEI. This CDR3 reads CASDKSDSSYEQYF. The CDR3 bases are TGTGCCAGCGATAAGTCCGATAGCTCCTACGAGCAGTACTTC.

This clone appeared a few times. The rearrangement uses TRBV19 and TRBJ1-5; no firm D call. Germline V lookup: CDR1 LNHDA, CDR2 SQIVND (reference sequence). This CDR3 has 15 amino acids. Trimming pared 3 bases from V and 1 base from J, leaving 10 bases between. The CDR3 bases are TGTGCCAGTAGTATGGGAGGGTCGAGCAATCAGCCCCAGCATTTT. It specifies CASSMGGSSNQPQHF.

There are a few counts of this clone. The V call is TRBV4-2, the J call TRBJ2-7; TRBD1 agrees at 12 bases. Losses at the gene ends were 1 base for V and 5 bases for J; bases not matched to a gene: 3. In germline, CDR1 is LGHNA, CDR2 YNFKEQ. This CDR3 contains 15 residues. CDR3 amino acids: CASSQGGTGGHEQYF. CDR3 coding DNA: TGTGCCAGCAGCCAAGGTGGGACAGGGGGCCACGAGCAGTACTTC.

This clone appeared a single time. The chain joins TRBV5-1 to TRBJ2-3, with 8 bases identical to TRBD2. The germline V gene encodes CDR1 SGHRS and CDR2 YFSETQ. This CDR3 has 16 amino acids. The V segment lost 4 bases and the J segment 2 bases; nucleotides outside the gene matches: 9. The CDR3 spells CASSPLGSGVTDTQYF. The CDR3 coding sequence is TGCGCCAGCAGCCCATTAGGTAGCGGGGTCACAGATACGCAGTATTTT.

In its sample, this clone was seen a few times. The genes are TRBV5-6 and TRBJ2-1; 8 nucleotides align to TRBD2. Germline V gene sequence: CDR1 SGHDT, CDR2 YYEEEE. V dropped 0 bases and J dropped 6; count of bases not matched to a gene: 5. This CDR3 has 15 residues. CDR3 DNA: TGTGCCAGCAGCTTGGGGCTAGCGGGTATCAATGAGCAGTTCTTC. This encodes CASSLGLAGINEQFF.